The 15 T cell receptor beta chains below were found in one sample sequenced in a study of a mutant IDH1 vaccine in newly diagnosed glioma. Profiled with immunoSEQ multiplex PCR; TCRdb holds only in-frame clones, not every one. The repertoire includes approximately 11,000 clones, around 81% of them detected once, and roughly 18% sits in the top ten. The antigens of these receptors remain unknown. Regarding time point: week 47, end of study. Each vaccine dose was 300 ug of mutant IDH1 20-mer peptide, with topical imiquimod. The source was PBMCs, collected from a glioma patient whose treatment included an IDH1 peptide vaccine. These receptors originate from a man aged 25 to 40 with glioma.

The genes are TRBV10-3 and TRBJ2-5, with D perhaps matching TRBD2 (6 bases). Trimming pared 3 bases from V and 5 bases from J, leaving 19 bases between. Per the germline V gene, CDR1 is ENHRY and CDR2 is SYGVKD. The CDR3 extends over 16 amino acids. In DNA form, the CDR3 reads TGTGCCATCAGTGACCCGGGGGTAACCGTGGAGGAGACCCAGTACTTC. Amino acid sequence: CAISDPGVTVEETQYF.

The J gene is TRBJ2-3, the V gene TRBV21-1; the listed D gene, TRBD1, was not tested against the DNA. TRBV21-1 is a pseudogene segment. The CDR3 consists of 17 residues. CDR3 amino acids: CASSKAIGQKYTDTQYF. CDR3 sequence (DNA): TGTGCCAGCAGCAAAGCCATTGGACAGAAGTACACAGATACGCAGTATTTT.

This clone was counted only a few times. This chain joins TRBV6-1 and TRBJ1-3; 7 positions match TRBD1. CDR3 size: 15 residues. Trimming took 2 bases from V and 3 from J; bases not matched to a gene: 4. Per germline, CDR1 MNHNS and CDR2 SASEGT. This CDR3 is CASSERDRRGNTIYF. CDR3 sequence (DNA): TGTGCCAGCAGTGAAAGGGACAGACGTGGAAACACCATATATTTT.

As to this clone: The same CDR3 is also encoded by other DNA sequences in this sample. The genes are TRBV2 and TRBJ2-5; the D is unclear. V shed 11 bases and J shed 2 bases, with 9 bases lying between them. This CDR3 comprises 11 residues. Per the germline V gene, CDR1 is SNHLY and CDR2 is FYNNEI. This CDR3 is CAGKFQETQYF. The CDR3 bases are TGTGCCGGCAAATTTCAAGAGACCCAGTACTTC.

V and J are TRBV6-5 and TRBJ2-3; 8 nucleotides match TRBD2. Germline V gene lookup returns CDR1 MNHEY and CDR2 SVGAGI. The CDR3 has 13 residues. The junction had 5 bases not matched to a gene; V was cut back by 6 bases and J by 6 bases. For the CDR3, the DNA is TGTGCCAGCAGGACTAGCGATCGCGATACGCAGTATTTT. It yields the protein CASRTSDRDTQYF.

The rearrangement joins TRBV6-5 to TRBJ1-2, with unresolved D. The CDR3 covers 13 residues. V lost 2 bases and J 4 bases, leaving 8 bases between the germline ends. CDR1 is MNHEY and CDR2 is SVGAGI in the germline V gene. This chain's CDR3 is CASSYPSFYGYTF. The CDR3 coding sequence is TGTGCCAGCAGTTACCCCTCGTTCTATGGCTACACCTTC.

The genes are TRBV14 and TRBJ1-2; maybe TRBD1 (6 bases). V was pared by 4 bases and J by 2 bases, with 14 bases between. CDR3 size: 15 residues. The germline V gene encodes CDR1 SGHDN and CDR2 FVKESK. The CDR3: CASSLPGHRNYGYTF. Written as DNA, the CDR3 is TGTGCCAGCAGCCTCCCGGGACACCGAAACTATGGCTACACCTTC.

By its share, this clone is medium-sized. This chain connects TRBV29-1 to TRBJ2-4; either TRBD1 or TRBD2 may supply D (6 bases each). Trimming took 3 bases from V and 6 from J, leaving 12 bases between them. In germline, CDR1 is SQVTM, CDR2 ANQGSEA. The CDR3 runs to 13 residues. The CDR3 protein is CSVEWGAPNIQYF. The DNA for the CDR3 is TGCAGCGTTGAGTGGGGGGCCCCAAACATTCAGTACTTC.

The chain carries TRBV10-2 and TRBJ1-5; D perhaps matches TRBD1 (6 bases). The germline gives CDR1 WSHSY, CDR2 SAAADI. Trimming shortened V by 4 bases and J by 5 bases, and 9 bases separated the two germline ends. The CDR3 length is 13 residues. The CDR3 protein is CASSGGQYQPQHF. CDR3 nucleotide sequence: TGCGCCAGCAGTGGGGGGCAGTATCAGCCCCAGCATTTT.

This clone was detected a few times. The chain combines TRBV6-6 with TRBJ1-1; 7 bases map to TRBD1. CDR3 length equals 13 residues. Germline V gene sequence: CDR1 MNHNY, CDR2 SVGAGI (reference sequence). Losses at the gene ends were 8 bases for V and 0 bases for J; bases not matched to a gene: 3. In DNA, the CDR3 is TGTGCCAGCGTTACAGGGGTGAACACTGAAGCTTTCTTT. The encoded protein is CASVTGVNTEAFF.

A few counts support this clone. The rearrangement joins TRBV30 to TRBJ1-2, with 10 bases that match TRBD1. Trimming took 5 bases from V and 2 from J; bases not matched to a gene: 2. The germline V gene has CDR1 GTSNPN and CDR2 SVGIG (reference sequence). The CDR3 has 13 residues. DNA of the CDR3: TGTGCCTGGGGGACAGGGGTGAACTATGGCTACACCTTC. Translated: CAWGTGVNYGYTF.

This chain uses TRBV5-1 with TRBJ1-1; 8 positions match TRBD1. CDR1 and CDR2 from the germline V gene are SGHRS and YFSETQ. V was pared by 5 bases and J by 2 bases, with 14 bases of the junction left unmatched. The CDR3 contains 17 residues. CDR3 region: CASRLTPFGQGNTEAFF. The CDR3 coding sequence is TGCGCCAGCAGATTAACCCCCTTTGGACAGGGAAACACTGAAGCTTTCTTT.

This clone was seen once. The chain carries TRBV6-5 and TRBJ2-3; D call uncertain. There are 16 residues in the CDR3. V gave up 4 bases and J gave up 1 base, with 15 bases separating them. Looked up from germline, CDR1 is MNHEY and CDR2 is SVGAGI. The CDR3 region is CASSSPKVSGTDTQYF. Here the CDR3 DNA reads TGTGCCAGCAGTTCACCAAAAGTCTCGGGCACAGATACGCAGTATTTT.

This chain joins TRBV27 and TRBJ2-3, with D uncertain. V shed 0 bases and J shed 3 bases, with 10 bases lying between them. This CDR3 contains 15 residues. Germline V lookup: CDR1 MNHEY, CDR2 SMNVEV (reference sequence). The CDR3 nucleotides read TGTGCCAGCAGTTTATCCAACACAGTAACAGATACGCAGTATTTT. Its translation: CASSLSNTVTDTQYF.

The rearrangement links TRBV29-1 to TRBJ1-1; 8 bases fit TRBD1. This CDR3 contains 13 residues. The V gene end was trimmed by 6 bases and the J gene end by 4 bases; junction bases not matched to a gene: 7. Germline values: CDR1 SQVTM, CDR2 ANQGSEA. CDR3 in amino acids: CSVLQGVVTEAFF. The CDR3 bases are TGCAGCGTCTTACAGGGGGTTGTCACTGAAGCTTTCTTT.